Presented here are 23 T cell receptor beta chains from one specimen sequenced in a study of human T cells and chemical hapten exposure. Time point meaning: patch test 1, 2 weeks after DPC sensitization. The treatment: therapeutic diphenylcyclopropenone sensitization with weekly scalp DPC. TCRdb recomputed calls from the RACE reads with MiXCR, one row per CDR3 protein. The sample carries more than 80,000 distinct CDR3 sequences, about 6.8% recorded once. Sequenced here: whole blood, sampled in connection with sensitization to the hapten diphenylcyclopropenone (DPC). All receptors come from a woman aged 25-40 years with alopecia areata. Some clones in this sample may be carry-over from other donors' samples.

The sample holds many counts of this clonotype. The gene calls are TRBV12-3 or TRBV12-4 and TRBJ1-1; TRBD1 might be the D (5 bases). Deletions cut 4 bases from V and 3 bases from J, with 9 bases between. The CDR3 is 13 amino acids. The CDR3 coding sequence is TGTGCCAGCAGTTATCAGGGAGACACTGAAGCTTTCTTT. Translated: CASSYQGDTEAFF.

This clonotype was found a few times. This chain uses TRBV29-1 with TRBJ2-7; 9 positions match TRBD1. CDR3 length: 13 amino acids. The V gene end was trimmed by 7 bases and the J gene end by 5 bases; junction bases not matched to a gene: 9. Germline V gene lookup returns CDR1 SQVTM and CDR2 ANQGSEA. CDR3 sequence (DNA): TGCAGCGCCCGGGACAGGGAATCGAACGAGCAGTACTTC. Translation gives CSARDRESNEQYF.

The table lists this clonotype with many counts. The CDR3 sequence is CASSQNQPQHF. CDR3 in DNA: TGTGCCAGCAGTCAGAATCAGCCCCAGCATTTT. The chain joins TRBV12-3 or TRBV12-4 to TRBJ1-5, with D unresolved. CDR3 length: 11 amino acids. Deletions cut 5 bases from V and 4 bases from J, with 3 bases between.

This clonotype has a count of ten or more. V gene TRBV29-1 combines with J gene TRBJ2-3; D unclear. The germline gives CDR1 SQVTM, CDR2 ANQGSEA. The CDR3 extends over 12 amino acids. The ends were cut back, 7 bases at V and 5 bases at J, with 13 bases in the middle. CDR3 in DNA: TGCAGCGCCGGCCAATTGGGAGATACGCAGTATTTT. Its protein is CSAGQLGDTQYF.

The chain has TRBV10-3 and TRBJ2-3; 8 nucleotides line up with TRBD1. The CDR3 is 14 residues long. Trimming took 8 bases from V and 0 from J; bases not matched to a gene: 4. CDR1 is ENHRY and CDR2 is SYGVKD in the germline V gene. In DNA form, the CDR3 reads TGTGCCATCCAGGGGGCCCCTAGCACAGATACGCAGTATTTT. It codes for CAIQGAPSTDTQYF.

This chain joins TRBV7-8 and TRBJ1-5; D is unclear. The CDR3 has 15 amino acids. With 1 base removed from V and 6 bases from J, the gap between germline ends came to 13 bases. Germline V lookup: CDR1 SGHVS, CDR2 FQNEAQ. CDR3 loop: CASSLGGWGGQPQHF. The CDR3, as DNA: TGTGCCAGCAGCTTAGGGGGATGGGGTGGTCAGCCCCAGCATTTT. Filled out from reference TRBV7-8 and TRBJ1-5, the complete variable domain reads GAGVSQSPRYKVAKRGQDVALRCDPISGHVSLFWYQQALGQGPEFLTYFQNEAQLDKSGLPSDRFFAERPEGSVSTLKIQRTQQEDSAVYLCASSLGGWGGQPQHFGDGTRLSIL.

V usage is TRBV3-1 and J usage is TRBJ2-3; no reliable D call. V was pared by 0 bases and J by 2 bases, with 6 bases between. CDR1 is LGHDT and CDR2 is YNNKEL in the germline V gene (reference sequence). The CDR3 contains 14 residues. The CDR3 sequence is CASSQDSTTDTQYF. In DNA, the CDR3 is TGTGCCAGCAGCCAAGACTCAACCACAGATACGCAGTATTTT.

The V gene is TRBV5-1, the J gene TRBJ1-2; 7 bases fit TRBD1. CDR3 size: 14 residues. Germline loops: CDR1 SGHRS, CDR2 YFSETQ. V lost 0 bases and J lost 8; bases outside the gene matches: 7. This CDR3 is CASSLGQGDGGYTF. The CDR3 nucleotides are TGCGCCAGCAGCTTGGGGCAGGGGGATGGAGGCTACACCTTC.

This clonotype was counted many times. The V call is TRBV12-5, the J call TRBJ1-3; 7 nucleotides line up with TRBD1. With 6 bases clipped from V and 0 bases from J, the junction kept 8 bases outside the gene matches. This CDR3 has 16 amino acids. Germline values: CDR1 LGHNT, CDR2 FRNRAP. The CDR3 bases are TGTGCTAGTGGCTTCCAACAGGGGTTCTCTGGAAACACCATATATTTT. Protein sequence: CASGFQQGFSGNTIYF.

This clonotype was recorded many times. The V and J genes are TRBV30 and TRBJ2-1; 9 positions match TRBD2. CDR3 length: 16 residues. CDR1 and CDR2 (germline): GTSNPN, SVGIG (reference sequence). The junction had 15 bases not matched to a gene; V was cut back by 0 bases and J by 12 bases. CDR3: CAWSVQVTSGGGGQFF. Here the CDR3 DNA reads TGTGCCTGGAGTGTACAAGTGACTAGCGGAGGGGGTGGGCAGTTCTTC.

This clonotype showed up just a few times. This chain's CDR3 is CASSYGRDTTEAFF. As DNA, the CDR3 is TGTGCCAGCAGTTACGGCCGGGACACCACTGAAGCTTTCTTT. The chain is built from TRBV6-5 and TRBJ1-1; D might be TRBD1 (6 bases). Germline-derived CDR1 and CDR2 are MNHEY and SVGAGI. The CDR3 sequence is 14 residues long. The V end was cut by 2 bases, the J end by 4 bases, with 11 bases between.

On this clonotype: One base away lies a much larger clone, so this may be a sequencing read error. This sequence joins TRBV20-1 and TRBJ2-3; D remains unclear. CDR1 is DFQATT and CDR2 is SNEGSKA in the germline V gene (reference sequence). CDR3 length: 13 amino acids. V was trimmed by 4 bases and J by 4 bases, leaving 12 bases between them. The CDR3 DNA reads as TGCAGTGCTATGCCCCGAGGTGCAGATACGCAGTATTTT. It specifies CSAMPRGADTQYF.

This clonotype has ten or more counts. The genes are TRBV7-2 and TRBJ2-1; D is unclear. Germline V gene lookup returns CDR1 SGHTA and CDR2 FQGNSA. The CDR3 totals 12 residues. With 4 bases removed from V and 6 bases from J, the gap between germline ends came to 7 bases. In DNA form, the CDR3 reads TGTGCCAGCAGCTCCCCCCCCAATGAGCAGTTCTTC. It is translated as CASSSPPNEQFF.

The table lists this clonotype with many counts. The chain uses TRBV12-3 or TRBV12-4 and TRBJ2-3; D gene unclear. The CDR3 is 16 amino acids. Trimming removed 6 bases from V and 5 bases from J, with 21 bases in between. CDR3 sequence: CASRNTSWGVRDTQYF. The CDR3 nucleotides are TGTGCCAGCAGGAACACCTCTTGGGGTGTGAGAGATACGCAGTATTTT.

This clonotype has a count of ten or more. This chain joins TRBV7-2 and TRBJ1-6; D ambiguous. CDR1 SGHTA and CDR2 FQGNSA come from the germline V gene. V lost 5 bases, J lost 4 bases, and 12 bases lay in between. The CDR3 has 15 amino acids. The CDR3 loop is CASSPGALYNSPLHF. Here the CDR3 DNA reads TGTGCCAGCAGCCCGGGTGCTTTGTATAATTCACCCCTCCACTTT. Combining the CDR3 with reference TRBV7-2 and TRBJ1-6 gives the whole variable domain GAGVSQSPSNKVTEKGKDVELRCDPISGHTALYWYRQSLGQGLEFLIYFQGNSAPDKSGLPSDRFSAERTGGSVSTLTIQRTQQEDSAVYLCASSPGALYNSPLHFGNGTRLTVT.

The chain uses TRBV6-6 and TRBJ2-2; TRBD1 matches at 7 bases. With 0 bases clipped from V and 2 bases from J, the junction kept 15 bases outside the gene matches. CDR3 length equals 20 residues. Per the germline V gene, CDR1 is MNHNY and CDR2 is SVGAGI (reference sequence). CDR3 loop: CASSYSFETGPTTNTGELFF. The CDR3 nucleotides are TGTGCCAGCAGTTACTCGTTCGAGACAGGGCCAACCACTAACACCGGGGAGCTGTTTTTT.

On this clonotype itself: Given a much more abundant clone one base away, this may be a read error. The final CDR3 position lacks the conserved phenylalanine or tryptophan, pointing to a likely read error. The J gene is TRBJ2-2, the V gene TRBV6-5; D is undetermined. CDR3 length equals 14 residues. Germline-derived CDR1 and CDR2 are MNHEY and SVGAGI. The ends were cut back, 0 bases at V and 7 bases at J, with 9 bases in the middle. CDR3 sequence: CASSYSYAVGELFS. The CDR3 nucleotides read TGTGCCAGCAGTTACTCGTATGCAGTCGGGGAGCTGTTTTCT.

This clonotype was seen ten or more times. The rearrangement joins TRBV14 to TRBJ1-1, with 9 bases fitting TRBD1. Per the germline V gene, CDR1 is SGHDN and CDR2 is FVKESK. CDR3 size: 13 residues. Unmatched junction bases numbered 5, after V lost 4 bases and J lost 8 bases. Written as DNA, the CDR3 is TGTGCCAGCAGCCGACAGGGGGTAGGGGAAGCTTTCTTT. Translated: CASSRQGVGEAFF. Using reference TRBV14 and TRBJ1-1 for the parts outside the CDR3, the full variable domain is EAGVTQFPSHSVIEKGQTVTLRCDPISGHDNLYWYRRVMGKEIKFLLHFVKESKQDESGMPNNRFLAERTGGTYSTLKVQPAELEDSGVYFCASSRQGVGEAFFGQGTRLTVV.

This clonotype was detected ten times or more. The chain carries TRBV2 and TRBJ2-7; D is possibly TRBD1 (6 bases). V was clipped by 6 bases and J by 6 bases, with 9 bases between them. Germline V gene lookup returns CDR1 SNHLY and CDR2 FYNNEI. The CDR3 sequence is 11 residues long. In DNA, the CDR3 is TGTGCCAGCAGCCTGGACAGCGAGCAGTACTTC. It specifies CASSLDSEQYF.

The chain carries TRBV19 and TRBJ1-5; D is ambiguous. The CDR3 length is 14 residues. Germline loops: CDR1 LNHDA, CDR2 SQIVND (reference sequence). The V gene lost 1 base and the J gene lost 1 base, with 5 bases spanning the gap. CDR3 sequence: CASSIAGSNQPQHF. The CDR3 coding sequence is TGTGCCAGTAGTATAGCCGGGAGCAATCAGCCCCAGCATTTT. Full variable domain (remainder filled in from reference TRBV19 and TRBJ1-5): DGGITQSPKYLFRKEGQNVTLSCEQNLNHDAMYWYRQDPGQGLRLIYYSQIVNDFQKGDIAEGYSVSREKKESFPLTVTSAQKNPTAFYLCASSIAGSNQPQHFGDGTRLSIL.

The V gene is TRBV5-6, the J gene TRBJ1-5; D might be TRBD1 (5 bases). The V end was cut by 4 bases, the J end by 7 bases, with 12 bases between. Germline CDR1 SGHDT, CDR2 YYEEEE. The CDR3 is 13 residues long. The CDR3 spells CASSRDVRQPQHF. The CDR3, as DNA: TGTGCCAGCAGCCGGGACGTGCGGCAGCCCCAGCATTTT.

This chain joins TRBV7-9 and TRBJ2-3; D uncertain. This CDR3 comprises 16 residues. Trimming left V 4 bases short and J 8 bases short, with 22 bases between. Germline V gene lookup returns CDR1 SEHNR and CDR2 FQNEAQ (reference sequence). CDR3 residues: CASSSHVVSSLGTQYF. As DNA, the CDR3 is TGTGCCAGCAGCTCTCACGTCGTCAGCTCCCTGGGTACGCAGTATTTT.

This clonotype occurred many times. Here the CDR3 DNA reads TGTGCTAGTGGCAAGGTCGACAGCTCCTACAATGAGCAGTTCTTC. This sequence encodes CASGKVDSSYNEQFF. The V and J genes are TRBV12-5 and TRBJ2-1; tentative D call: TRBD1 (5 bases). Looked up from germline, CDR1 is LGHNT and CDR2 is FRNRAP. The CDR3 length is 15 residues. Trimming cost V 6 bases and J 0 bases, with 12 bases left between them.